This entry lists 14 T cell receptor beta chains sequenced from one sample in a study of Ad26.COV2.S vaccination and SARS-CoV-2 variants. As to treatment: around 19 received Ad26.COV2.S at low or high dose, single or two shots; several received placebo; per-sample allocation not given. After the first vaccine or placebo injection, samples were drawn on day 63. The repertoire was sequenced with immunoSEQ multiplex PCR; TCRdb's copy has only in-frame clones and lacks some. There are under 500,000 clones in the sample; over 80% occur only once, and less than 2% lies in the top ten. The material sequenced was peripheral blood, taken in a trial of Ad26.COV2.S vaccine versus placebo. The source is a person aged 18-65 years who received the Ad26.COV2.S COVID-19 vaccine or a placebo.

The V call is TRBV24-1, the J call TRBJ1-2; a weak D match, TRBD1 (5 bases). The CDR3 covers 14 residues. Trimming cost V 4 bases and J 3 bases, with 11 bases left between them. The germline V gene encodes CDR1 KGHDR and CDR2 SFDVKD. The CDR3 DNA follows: TGTGCCACCAGTGACTCCGGGACTTACTATGGCTACACCTTC. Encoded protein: CATSDSGTYYGYTF.

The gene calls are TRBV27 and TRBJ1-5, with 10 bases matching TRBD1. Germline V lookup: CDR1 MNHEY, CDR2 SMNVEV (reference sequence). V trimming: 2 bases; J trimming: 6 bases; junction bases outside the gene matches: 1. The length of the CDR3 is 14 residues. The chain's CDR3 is CASSLDRGRQPQHF. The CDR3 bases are TGTGCCAGCAGTTTAGACAGGGGGCGTCAGCCCCAGCATTTT.

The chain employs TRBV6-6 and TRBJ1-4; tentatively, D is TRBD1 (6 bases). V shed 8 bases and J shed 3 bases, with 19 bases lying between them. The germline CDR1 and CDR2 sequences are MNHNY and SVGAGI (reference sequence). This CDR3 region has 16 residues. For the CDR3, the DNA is TGTGCCAGCTCTCTACTCCAGGCAGGGGCTAATGAAAAACTGTTTTTT. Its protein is CASSLLQAGANEKLFF.

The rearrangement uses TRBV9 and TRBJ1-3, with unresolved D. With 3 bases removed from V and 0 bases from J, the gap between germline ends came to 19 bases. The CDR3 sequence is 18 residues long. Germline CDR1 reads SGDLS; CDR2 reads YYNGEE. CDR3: CASSAVMFGSNSGNTIYF. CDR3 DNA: TGTGCCAGCAGCGCCGTCATGTTTGGGAGTAACTCTGGAAACACCATATATTTT.

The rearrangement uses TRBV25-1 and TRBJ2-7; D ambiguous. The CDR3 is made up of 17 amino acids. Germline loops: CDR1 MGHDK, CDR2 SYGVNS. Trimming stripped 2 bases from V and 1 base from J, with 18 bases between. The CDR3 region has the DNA TGTGCCAGCAGTGAAGGCCGGGTCCTGGGAAGGTCCTACGAGCAGTACTTC. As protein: CASSEGRVLGRSYEQYF.

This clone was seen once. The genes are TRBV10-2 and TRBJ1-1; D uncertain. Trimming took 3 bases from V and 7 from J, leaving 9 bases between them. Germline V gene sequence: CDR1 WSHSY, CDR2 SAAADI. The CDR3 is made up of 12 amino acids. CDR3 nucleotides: TGCGCCAGCAGTGATGGTACAAGTGAAGCTTTCTTT. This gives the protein CASSDGTSEAFF.

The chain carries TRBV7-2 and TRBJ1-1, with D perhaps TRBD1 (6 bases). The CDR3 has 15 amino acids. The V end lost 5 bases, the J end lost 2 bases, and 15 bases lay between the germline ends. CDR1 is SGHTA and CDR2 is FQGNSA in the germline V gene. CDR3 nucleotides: TGTGCCAGCAGCCCCCTCGCAGGGACAAACACTGAAGCTTTCTTT. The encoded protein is CASSPLAGTNTEAFF.

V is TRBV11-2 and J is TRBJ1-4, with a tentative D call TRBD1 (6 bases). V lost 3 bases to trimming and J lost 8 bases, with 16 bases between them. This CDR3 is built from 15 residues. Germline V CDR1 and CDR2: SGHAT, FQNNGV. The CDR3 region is CASSLGRGGREKLFF. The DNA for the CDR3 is TGTGCCAGCAGCTTGGGAAGGGGGGGACGGGAAAAACTGTTTTTT.

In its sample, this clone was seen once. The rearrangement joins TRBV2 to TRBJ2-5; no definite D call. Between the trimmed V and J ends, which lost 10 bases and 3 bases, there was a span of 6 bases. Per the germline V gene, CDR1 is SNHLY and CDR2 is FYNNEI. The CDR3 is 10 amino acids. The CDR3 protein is CAISEETQYF. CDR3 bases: TGTGCCATATCCGAAGAGACCCAGTACTTC.

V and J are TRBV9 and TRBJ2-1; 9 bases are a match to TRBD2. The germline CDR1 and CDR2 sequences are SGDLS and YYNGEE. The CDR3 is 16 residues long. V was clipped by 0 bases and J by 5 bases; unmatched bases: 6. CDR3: CASSVASGAPNNEQFF. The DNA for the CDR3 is TGTGCCAGCAGCGTAGCTAGCGGGGCCCCCAACAATGAGCAGTTCTTC.

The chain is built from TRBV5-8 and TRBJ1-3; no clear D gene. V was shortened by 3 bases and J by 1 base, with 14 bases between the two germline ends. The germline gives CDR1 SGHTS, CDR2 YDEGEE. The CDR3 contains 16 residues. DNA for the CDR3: TGTGCCAGCAGCTCCGAAAAACGATTTTCTGGAAACACCATATATTTT. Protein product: CASSSEKRFSGNTIYF. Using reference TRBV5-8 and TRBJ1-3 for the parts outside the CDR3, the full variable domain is EAGVTQSPTHLIKTRGQQATLRCSPISGHTSVYWYQQALGLGLQFLLWYDEGEERNRGNFPPRFSGRQFPNYSSELNVNALELEDSALYLCASSSEKRFSGNTIYFGEGSWLTVV.

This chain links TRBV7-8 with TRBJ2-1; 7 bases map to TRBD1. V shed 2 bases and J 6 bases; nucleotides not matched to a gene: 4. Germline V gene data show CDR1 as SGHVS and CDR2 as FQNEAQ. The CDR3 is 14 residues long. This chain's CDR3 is CASSLRDRPNEQFF. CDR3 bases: TGTGCCAGCAGCTTAAGGGACAGACCCAATGAGCAGTTCTTC.

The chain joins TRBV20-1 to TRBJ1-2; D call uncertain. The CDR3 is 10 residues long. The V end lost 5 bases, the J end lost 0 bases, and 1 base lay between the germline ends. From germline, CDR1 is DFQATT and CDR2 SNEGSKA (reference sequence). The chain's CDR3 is CSAANYGYTF. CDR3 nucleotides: TGCAGTGCTGCTAACTATGGCTACACCTTC.

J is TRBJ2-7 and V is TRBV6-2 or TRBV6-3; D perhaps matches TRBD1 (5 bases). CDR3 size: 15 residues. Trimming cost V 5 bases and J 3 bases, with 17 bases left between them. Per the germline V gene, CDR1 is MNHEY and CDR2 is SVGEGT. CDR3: CASSRQHIGVYEQYF. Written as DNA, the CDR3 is TGTGCCAGCAGTCGACAGCACATAGGGGTCTACGAGCAGTACTTC.